A single sample gave rise to the 6 T cell receptor beta chains below, sequenced in a study of CD8+ T cells in alopecia areata. Treatment given: oral pan-JAK inhibitor, 5-10 mg twice daily. Extracted from the samples, RNA was reverse transcribed into cDNA to serve as the sequencing template. Here immunoSEQ multiplex PCR was the method, and the copy in TCRdb shows in-frame clones only, minus some. Altogether 120,000 or so clones are present, around 60% being singletons, with the ten largest covering more than 5%. Sequenced here: CD4+ T cells sorted from blood, sampled at week 4, from a patient treated with tofacitinib. All receptors come from a human donor with alopecia areata.

CDR3 protein: CASSILPPRPYEKLFF. The CDR3 nucleotides are TGTGCCAGCAGCATACTCCCGCCGAGGCCCTATGAAAAACTGTTTTTT. The chain employs TRBV7-3 and TRBJ1-4; D unclear. CDR3 length equals 16 residues. Per germline, CDR1 SGHTA and CDR2 FQGTGA. V dropped 5 bases and J dropped 6 bases, with 19 bases sitting between them.

J is TRBJ1-2 and V is TRBV25-1, with 8 positions matching TRBD1. The length of the CDR3 is 15 residues. V shed 1 base, J shed 7 bases, and the junction held 8 bases outside the gene matches. Per germline, CDR1 MGHDK and CDR2 SYGVNS. The CDR3 DNA is TGTGCCAGCAGTGAATTGGACAGGGAGTTAGGTGGCTACACCTTC. Residues: CASSELDRELGGYTF.

This sequence joins TRBV19 and TRBJ2-3; the D gene is possibly TRBD1 (6 bases). V was cut by 4 bases and J by 5 bases, with 16 bases left in between. Germline V gives CDR1 LNHDA, CDR2 SQIVND (reference sequence). There are 15 residues in the CDR3. The CDR3 reads CASSTTFQGRDTQYF. The CDR3 DNA reads as TGTGCCAGTAGTACGACCTTCCAGGGGCGAGATACGCAGTATTTT.

This clone showed up just a few times. CDR3 DNA sequence: TGTGCCAGCAAGTCCCTACAACGTCAGAATGGCTACACCTTC. It is translated as CASKSLQRQNGYTF. The chain couples TRBV27 to TRBJ1-2, with D unclear. The CDR3 contains 14 residues. Trimming removed 7 bases at V and 6 bases at J, with 18 bases between. CDR1 MNHEY and CDR2 SMNVEV come from the germline V gene (reference sequence).

This rearrangement joins TRBV7-6 to TRBJ2-7; TRBD1 agrees at 12 bases. Germline CDR1 SGHVS, CDR2 FNYEAQ. The CDR3 loop spans 15 amino acids. J was trimmed by 9 bases and V by 2 bases; bases with no gene match: 8. The CDR3 DNA follows: TGTGCCAGCAGCTTAAGGGGACAGGGGGCCTCCGGGCAGTACTTC. The encoded protein is CASSLRGQGASGQYF.

The table lists this clone with a count of one. The chain carries TRBV15 and TRBJ1-1; unclear D gene. There are 13 residues in the CDR3. V was shortened by 1 base and J by 0 bases, with 3 bases between the two germline ends. Per the germline V gene, CDR1 is LNHNV and CDR2 is YYDKDF (reference sequence). The CDR3 bases are TGTGCCACCAGCAGAGGGATGAACACTGAAGCTTTCTTT. Protein: CATSRGMNTEAFF.